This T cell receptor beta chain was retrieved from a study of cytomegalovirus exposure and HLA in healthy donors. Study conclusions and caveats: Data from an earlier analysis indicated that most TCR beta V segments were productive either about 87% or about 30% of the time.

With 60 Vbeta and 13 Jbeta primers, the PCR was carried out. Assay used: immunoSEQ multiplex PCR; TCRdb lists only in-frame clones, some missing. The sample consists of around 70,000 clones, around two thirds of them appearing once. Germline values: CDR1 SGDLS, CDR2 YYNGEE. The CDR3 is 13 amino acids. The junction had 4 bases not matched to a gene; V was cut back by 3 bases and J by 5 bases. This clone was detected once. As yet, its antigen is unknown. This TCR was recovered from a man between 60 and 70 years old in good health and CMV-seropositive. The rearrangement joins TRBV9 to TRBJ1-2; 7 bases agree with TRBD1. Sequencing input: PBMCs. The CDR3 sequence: CASSARDRYGYTF. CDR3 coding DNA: TGTGCCAGCAGCGCCCGGGACAGATATGGCTACACCTTC.